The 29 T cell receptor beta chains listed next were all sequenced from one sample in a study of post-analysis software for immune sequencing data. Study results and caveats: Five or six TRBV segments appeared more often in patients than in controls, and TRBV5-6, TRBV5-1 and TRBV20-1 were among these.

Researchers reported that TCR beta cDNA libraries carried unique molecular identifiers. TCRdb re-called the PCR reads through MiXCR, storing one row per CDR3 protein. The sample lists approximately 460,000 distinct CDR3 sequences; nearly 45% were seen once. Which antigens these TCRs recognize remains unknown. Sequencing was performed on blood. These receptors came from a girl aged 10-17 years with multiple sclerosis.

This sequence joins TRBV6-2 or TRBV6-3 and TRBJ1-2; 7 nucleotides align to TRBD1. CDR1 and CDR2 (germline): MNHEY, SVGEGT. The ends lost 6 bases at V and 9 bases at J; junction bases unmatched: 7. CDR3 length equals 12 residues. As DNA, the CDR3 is TGTGCCAGCAGCCACTCGGGACAGAGCTACACCTTC. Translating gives CASSHSGQSYTF.

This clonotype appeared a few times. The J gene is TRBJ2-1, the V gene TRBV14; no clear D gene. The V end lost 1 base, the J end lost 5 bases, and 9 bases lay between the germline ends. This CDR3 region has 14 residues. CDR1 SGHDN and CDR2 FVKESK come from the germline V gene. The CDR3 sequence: CASSQGLVDNEQFF. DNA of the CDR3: TGTGCCAGCAGCCAAGGCTTGGTGGACAATGAGCAGTTCTTC.

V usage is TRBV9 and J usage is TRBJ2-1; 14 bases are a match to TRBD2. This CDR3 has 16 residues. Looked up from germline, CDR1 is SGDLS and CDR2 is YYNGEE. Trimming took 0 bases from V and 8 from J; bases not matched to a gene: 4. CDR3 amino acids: CASSVEGTSGRYEQFF. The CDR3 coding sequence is TGTGCCAGCAGCGTAGAGGGGACTAGCGGGAGATATGAGCAGTTCTTC.

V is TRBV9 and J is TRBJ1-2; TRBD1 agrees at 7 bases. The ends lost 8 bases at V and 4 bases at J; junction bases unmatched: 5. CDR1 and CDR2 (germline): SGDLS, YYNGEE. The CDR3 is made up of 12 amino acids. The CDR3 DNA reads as TGTGCCAGTAGGGACAGCATCTATGGCTACACCTTC. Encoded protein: CASRDSIYGYTF.

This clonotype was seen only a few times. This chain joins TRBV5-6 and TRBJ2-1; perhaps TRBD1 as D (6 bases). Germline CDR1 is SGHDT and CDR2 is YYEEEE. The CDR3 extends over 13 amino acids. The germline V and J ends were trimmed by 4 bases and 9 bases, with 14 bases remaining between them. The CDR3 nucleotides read TGTGCCAGCAGCGGAACAGGGTTGGGTGAGCAGTTCTTC. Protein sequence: CASSGTGLGEQFF.

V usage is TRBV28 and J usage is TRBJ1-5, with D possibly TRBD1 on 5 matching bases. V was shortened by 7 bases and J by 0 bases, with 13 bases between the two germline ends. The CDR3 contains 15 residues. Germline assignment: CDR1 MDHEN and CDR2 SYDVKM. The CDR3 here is CASTPQDFSNQPQHF. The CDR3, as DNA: TGTGCCAGCACCCCACAGGATTTTAGCAATCAGCCCCAGCATTTT.

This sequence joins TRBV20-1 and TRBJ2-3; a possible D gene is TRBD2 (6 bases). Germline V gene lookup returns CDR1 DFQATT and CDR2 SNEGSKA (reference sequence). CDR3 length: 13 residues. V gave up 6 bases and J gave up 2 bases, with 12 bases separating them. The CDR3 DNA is TGCAGTGCCTTGACTAGAAACACAGATACGCAGTATTTT. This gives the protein CSALTRNTDTQYF.

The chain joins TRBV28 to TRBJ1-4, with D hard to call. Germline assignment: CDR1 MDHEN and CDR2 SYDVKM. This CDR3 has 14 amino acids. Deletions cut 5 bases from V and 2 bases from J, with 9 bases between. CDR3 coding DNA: TGTGCCAGCAGTGGGATTTCGACTAATGAAAAACTGTTTTTT. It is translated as CASSGISTNEKLFF. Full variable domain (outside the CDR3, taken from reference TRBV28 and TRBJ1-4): DVKVTQSSRYLVKRTGEKVFLECVQDMDHENMFWYRQDPGLGLRLIYFSYDVKMKEKGDIPEGYSVSREKKERFSLILESASTNQTSMYLCASSGISTNEKLFFGSGTQLSVL.

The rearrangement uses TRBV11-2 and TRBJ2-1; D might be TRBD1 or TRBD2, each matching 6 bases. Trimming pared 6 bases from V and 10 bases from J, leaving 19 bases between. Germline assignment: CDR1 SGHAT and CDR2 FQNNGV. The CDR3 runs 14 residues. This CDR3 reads CASSQIGGGLEQFF. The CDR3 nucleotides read TGTGCCAGCAGTCAAATTGGTGGGGGGCTGGAGCAGTTCTTC.

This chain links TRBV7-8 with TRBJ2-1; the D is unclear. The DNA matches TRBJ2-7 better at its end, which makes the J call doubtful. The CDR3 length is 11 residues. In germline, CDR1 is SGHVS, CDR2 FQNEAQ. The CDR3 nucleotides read TGTGCCAGCAGCCCCTGGGCCGAGCAGTACTTC. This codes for CASSPWAEQYF.

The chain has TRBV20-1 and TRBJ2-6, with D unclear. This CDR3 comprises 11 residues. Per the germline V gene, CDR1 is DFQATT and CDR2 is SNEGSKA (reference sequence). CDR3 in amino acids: CRALGANVLTF. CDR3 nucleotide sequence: TGCAGGGCGCTTGGGGCCAACGTCCTGACTTTC.

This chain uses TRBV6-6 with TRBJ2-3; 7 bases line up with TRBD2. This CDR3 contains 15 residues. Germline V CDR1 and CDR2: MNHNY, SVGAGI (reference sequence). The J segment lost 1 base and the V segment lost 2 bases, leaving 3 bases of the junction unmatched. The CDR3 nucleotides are TGTGCCAGCAGTTACCCGGCGGGGGGCACAGATACGCAGTATTTT. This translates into CASSYPAGGTDTQYF.

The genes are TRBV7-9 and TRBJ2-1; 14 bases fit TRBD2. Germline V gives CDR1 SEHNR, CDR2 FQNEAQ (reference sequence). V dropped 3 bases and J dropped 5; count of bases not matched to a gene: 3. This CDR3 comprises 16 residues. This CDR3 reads CASSFPTSGRDNEQFF. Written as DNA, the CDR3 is TGTGCCAGCAGCTTCCCGACTAGCGGGAGGGACAATGAGCAGTTCTTC. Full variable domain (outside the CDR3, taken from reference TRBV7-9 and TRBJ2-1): DTGVSQNPRHKITKRGQNVTFRCDPISEHNRLYWYRQTLGQGPEFLTYFQNEAQLEKSRLLSDRFSAERPKGSFSTLEIQRTEQGDSAMYLCASSFPTSGRDNEQFFGPGTRLTVL.

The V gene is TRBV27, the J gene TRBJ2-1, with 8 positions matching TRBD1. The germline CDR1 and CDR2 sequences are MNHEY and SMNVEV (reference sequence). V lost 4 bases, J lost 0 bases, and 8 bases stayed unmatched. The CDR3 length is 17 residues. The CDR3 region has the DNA TGTGCCAGCAGTTCGCAGACAGGGGCAAACTCCTACAATGAGCAGTTCTTC. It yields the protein CASSSQTGANSYNEQFF.

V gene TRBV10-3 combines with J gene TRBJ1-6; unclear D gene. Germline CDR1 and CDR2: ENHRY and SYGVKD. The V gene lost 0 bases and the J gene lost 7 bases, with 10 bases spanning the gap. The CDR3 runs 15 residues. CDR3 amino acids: CAISESWAENSPLHF. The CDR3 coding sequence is TGTGCCATCAGTGAGTCGTGGGCGGAGAATTCACCCCTCCACTTT.

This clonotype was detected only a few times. The CDR3 protein is CAISDSRPSTDTQYF. In DNA, the CDR3 is TGTGCCATCAGTGATTCCCGCCCCTCTACAGATACGCAGTATTTT. The chain employs TRBV10-3 and TRBJ2-3; D uncertain. The V end lost 3 bases, the J end lost 3 bases, and 13 bases lay between the germline ends. This CDR3 spans 15 amino acids. Germline V CDR1 and CDR2: ENHRY, SYGVKD.

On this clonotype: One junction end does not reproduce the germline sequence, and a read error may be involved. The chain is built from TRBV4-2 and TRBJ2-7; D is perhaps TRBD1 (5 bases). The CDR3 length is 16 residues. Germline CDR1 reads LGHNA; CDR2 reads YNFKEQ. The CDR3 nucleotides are TGTGCCAGCAGCCAAGAGTCTTTGGACATCTCCTACAAGCAGTACTTC. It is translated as CASSQESLDISYKQYF.

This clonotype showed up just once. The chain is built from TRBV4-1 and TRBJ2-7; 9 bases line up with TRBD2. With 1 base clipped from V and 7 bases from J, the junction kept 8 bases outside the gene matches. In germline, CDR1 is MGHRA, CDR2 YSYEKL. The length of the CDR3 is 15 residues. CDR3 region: CASSQGGGRAREQYF. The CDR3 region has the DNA TGCGCCAGCAGCCAAGGAGGCGGGAGGGCCAGGGAGCAGTACTTC.

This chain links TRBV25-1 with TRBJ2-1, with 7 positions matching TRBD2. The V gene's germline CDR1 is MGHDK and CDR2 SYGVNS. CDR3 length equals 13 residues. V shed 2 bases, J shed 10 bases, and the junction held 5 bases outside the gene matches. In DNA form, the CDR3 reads TGTGCCAGCAGTGAACAGCGGGGAGGAGAGCAGTTCTTC. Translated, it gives CASSEQRGGEQFF.

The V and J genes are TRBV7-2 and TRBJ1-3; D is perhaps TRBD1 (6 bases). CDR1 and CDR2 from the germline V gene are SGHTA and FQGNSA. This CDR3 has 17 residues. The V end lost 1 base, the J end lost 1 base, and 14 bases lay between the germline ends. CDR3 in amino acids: CASSLGGRGQSGNTIYF. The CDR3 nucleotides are TGTGCCAGCAGCTTAGGAGGGCGGGGGCAATCTGGAAACACCATATATTTT.

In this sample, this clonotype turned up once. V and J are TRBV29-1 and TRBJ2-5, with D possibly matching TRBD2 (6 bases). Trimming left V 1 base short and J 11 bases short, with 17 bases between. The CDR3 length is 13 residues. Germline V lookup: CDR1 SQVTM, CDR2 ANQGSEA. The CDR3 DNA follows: TGCAGCGTTGAAGCGCCCACTCCTCGGGAGCAGTACTTC. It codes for CSVEAPTPREQYF. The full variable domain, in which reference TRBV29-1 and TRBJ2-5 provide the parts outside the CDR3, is SAVISQKPSRDICQRGTSLTIQCQVDSQVTMMFWYRQQPGQSLTLIATANQGSEATYESGFVIDKFPISRPNLTFSTLTVSNMSPEDSSIYLCSVEAPTPREQYFGPGTRLLVL.

The CDR3 DNA follows: TGTGCCAGCAGTCACAGGGGACTAGCGGGATACAATGAGCAGTTCTTC. It encodes CASSHRGLAGYNEQFF. The chain employs TRBV6-2 or TRBV6-3 and TRBJ2-1; 13 bases fit TRBD2. J was trimmed by 4 bases and V by 5 bases; bases with no gene match: 5. This CDR3 is built from 16 residues. Germline V gene data show CDR1 as MNHEY and CDR2 as SVGEGT.

The CDR3 DNA reads TGCGCCAGCAGCCGTGCCCCGGGACAGGGCTCCTACGAGCAGTACTTC. This translates into CASSRAPGQGSYEQYF. The chain carries TRBV4-1 and TRBJ2-7, with TRBD1 identical over 9 bases. The V gene's germline CDR1 is MGHRA and CDR2 YSYEKL. The CDR3 loop spans 16 amino acids. J was trimmed by 0 bases and V by 4 bases; bases with no gene match: 7.

The CDR3 reads CASTSGMGDTQYF. CDR3 coding DNA: TGTGCCAGCACCAGCGGGATGGGCGATACGCAGTATTTT. This chain connects TRBV6-5 to TRBJ2-3, with 7 nucleotides matching TRBD2. This CDR3 comprises 13 residues. Germline loops: CDR1 MNHEY, CDR2 SVGAGI. The V segment lost 7 bases and the J segment 6 bases; nucleotides outside the gene matches: 7.

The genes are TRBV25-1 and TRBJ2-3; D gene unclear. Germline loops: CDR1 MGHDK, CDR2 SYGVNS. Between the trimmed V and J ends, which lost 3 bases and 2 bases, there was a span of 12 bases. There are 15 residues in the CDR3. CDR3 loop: CASSDLGGVTDTQYF. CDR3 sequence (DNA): TGTGCCAGCAGTGATCTGGGTGGGGTCACAGATACGCAGTATTTT.

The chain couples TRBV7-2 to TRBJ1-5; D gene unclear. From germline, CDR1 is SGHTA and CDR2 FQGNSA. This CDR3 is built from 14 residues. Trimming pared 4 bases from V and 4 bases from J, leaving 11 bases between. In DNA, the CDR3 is TGTGCCAGCAGCTATTTGAGACCTAATCAGCCCCAGCATTTT. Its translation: CASSYLRPNQPQHF.

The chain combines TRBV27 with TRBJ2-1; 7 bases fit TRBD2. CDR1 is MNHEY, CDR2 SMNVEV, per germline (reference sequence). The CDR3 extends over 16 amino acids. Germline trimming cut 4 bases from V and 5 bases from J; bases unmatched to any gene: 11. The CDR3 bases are TGTGCCAGCAGTTATACGCGGGAGTGGAGGAACAATGAGCAGTTCTTC. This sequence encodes CASSYTREWRNNEQFF.

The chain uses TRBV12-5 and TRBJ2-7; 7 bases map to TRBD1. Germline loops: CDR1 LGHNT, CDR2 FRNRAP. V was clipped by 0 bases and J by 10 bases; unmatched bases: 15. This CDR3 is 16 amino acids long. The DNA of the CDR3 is TGTGCTAGTGGTTTGGTCACCGGGACAGAGAAAGAGACACAGTACTTC. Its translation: CASGLVTGTEKETQYF.

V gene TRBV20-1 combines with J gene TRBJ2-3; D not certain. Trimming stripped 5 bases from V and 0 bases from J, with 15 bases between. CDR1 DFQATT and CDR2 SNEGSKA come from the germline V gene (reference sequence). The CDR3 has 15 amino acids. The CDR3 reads CSAPLDNYSTDTQYF. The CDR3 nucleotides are TGCAGTGCTCCCCTCGACAACTACAGCACAGATACGCAGTATTTT.